The 32 T cell receptor beta chains below come from one sample, sequenced in a study of OX40 agonist ivuxolimab in advanced cancers. Clones were sequenced by immunoSEQ multiplex PCR, and TCRdb holds only the in-frame ones, with some missing. The data contain about 84,000 clones, roughly nine tenths of them singletons. The material sequenced was CD4+ or CD8+ T cells sorted from blood, taken in a trial of the OX40 agonist ivuxolimab. The receptors were gathered from an adult with an advanced solid tumor such as melanoma, head and neck, liver or kidney cancer.

The DNA of the CDR3 is TGTGCCAGCATAGGAGGGGTCCGTCCCACAGATACGCAGTATTTT. Amino acid sequence: CASIGGVRPTDTQYF. This chain links TRBV2 with TRBJ2-3, with D possibly being TRBD2 (6 bases). This CDR3 region has 15 residues. V lost 7 bases and J lost 2, with 16 bases in between. Germline V lookup: CDR1 SNHLY, CDR2 FYNNEI.

The rearrangement joins TRBV5-1 to TRBJ2-2; 10 bases map to TRBD1. Looked up from germline, CDR1 is SGHRS and CDR2 is YFSETQ. V dropped 5 bases and J dropped 3; count of bases not matched to a gene: 13. This CDR3 contains 18 residues. CDR3 amino acids: CASRTDRGFWSDTGELFF. The CDR3 DNA reads as TGCGCCAGCAGGACGGACAGGGGGTTTTGGTCCGACACCGGGGAGCTGTTTTTT.

This clone was counted only a few times. The chain has TRBV11-2 and TRBJ2-5; D call uncertain. Trimming pared 3 bases from V and 5 bases from J, leaving 10 bases between. This CDR3 has 13 amino acids. Germline V lookup: CDR1 SGHAT, CDR2 FQNNGV. As DNA, the CDR3 is TGTGCCAGCAGCTTGGGTAACCCGGAGACCCAGTACTTC. This codes for CASSLGNPETQYF.

The rearrangement links TRBV7-3 to TRBJ2-2, with 7 nucleotides matching TRBD2. Germline trimming cut 5 bases from V and 4 bases from J; bases unmatched to any gene: 7. The germline CDR1 and CDR2 sequences are SGHTA and FQGTGA. The CDR3 totals 15 residues. CDR3 loop: CASSRTSVFTGELFF. The CDR3, as DNA: TGTGCCAGCAGCCGGACTAGTGTGTTCACCGGGGAGCTGTTTTTT.

The chain has TRBV11-3 and TRBJ2-1, with TRBD1 matching 7 bases. J was trimmed by 3 bases and V by 5 bases; bases with no gene match: 7. Per germline, CDR1 SGHNT and CDR2 YENEEA. The CDR3 contains 15 residues. The CDR3 DNA reads as TGTGCCAGCAGCCTCACAGGGGAAGACTACAATGAGCAGTTCTTC. This sequence encodes CASSLTGEDYNEQFF.

The gene calls are TRBV7-2 and TRBJ2-5, with D perhaps TRBD2 (5 bases). With 0 bases removed from V and 1 base from J, the gap between germline ends came to 12 bases. In germline, CDR1 is SGHTA, CDR2 FQGNSA. The length of the CDR3 is 16 residues. The CDR3 region is CASSLAAGSSQETQYF. CDR3 nucleotides: TGTGCCAGCAGCTTAGCTGCGGGTAGCAGCCAAGAGACCCAGTACTTC.

The J gene is TRBJ1-2, the V gene TRBV28; D gene uncertain. The V gene's germline CDR1 is MDHEN and CDR2 SYDVKM. V was trimmed by 1 base and J by 5 bases, leaving 5 bases between them. The CDR3 has 12 amino acids. This CDR3 reads CASSLYPYGYTF. As DNA, the CDR3 is TGTGCCAGCAGTTTATATCCGTATGGCTACACCTTC.

Worth noting for this clone: Other DNA sequences from this sample encode an identical CDR3 as well. The chain employs TRBV5-1 and TRBJ2-5; 9 bases are a match to TRBD2. This CDR3 region has 14 residues. CDR1 and CDR2 from the germline V gene are SGHRS and YFSETQ. With V trimmed by 0 bases and J by 5 bases, 2 bases remained unmatched. The CDR3 coding sequence is TGCGCCAGCAGCTTGGTAGCGGGAGAGGAGACCCAGTACTTC. Translation: CASSLVAGEETQYF.

Details on this clone: The sample has other DNA sequences that encode this CDR3 too. V gene TRBV6-5 combines with J gene TRBJ1-2, with D possibly matching TRBD1 (5 bases). CDR1 and CDR2 (germline): MNHEY, SVGAGI. CDR3 size: 15 residues. Deletions cut 0 bases from V and 2 bases from J, with 10 bases between. In nucleotides, the CDR3 is TGTGCCAGCAGTTACTCGGGGACGGGCAACTATGGCTACACCTTC. Translated, it gives CASSYSGTGNYGYTF.

This clone was observed a single time. The chain has TRBV11-1 and TRBJ2-3; D gene unclear. Germline V gene sequence: CDR1 SGHAT, CDR2 FQDESV (reference sequence). The length of the CDR3 is 15 residues. V was clipped by 1 base and J by 14 bases, with 22 bases between them. The CDR3 region is CASSLGVGNLESRYF. The CDR3 nucleotides are TGTGCCAGCAGCTTAGGGGTAGGGAATCTGGAGTCACGGTATTTT.

CDR3 DNA sequence: TGCGCCAGCAGGGCGACCCTCGAGGGGGGCACCGGGGAGCTGTTTTTT. Its protein product is CASRATLEGGTGELFF. The V call is TRBV5-1, the J call TRBJ2-2; D possibly uses TRBD1 or TRBD2 (6 bases each). Trimming stripped 5 bases from V and 4 bases from J, with 18 bases between. This CDR3 comprises 16 residues. In germline, CDR1 is SGHRS, CDR2 YFSETQ.

The chain has TRBV2 and TRBJ2-7; D is unresolved. Germline CDR1 SNHLY, CDR2 FYNNEI. Trimming took 4 bases from V and 4 from J, leaving 8 bases between them. This CDR3 comprises 12 residues. The CDR3 coding sequence is TGTGCCAGCAGTGCCGGTTTGTACGAGCAGTACGTC. It translates to CASSAGLYEQYV.

The chain recombines TRBV28 with TRBJ1-4; 8 bases line up with TRBD1. V gave up 5 bases and J gave up 7 bases; unmatched junction bases: 9. CDR1 and CDR2 from the germline V gene are MDHEN and SYDVKM. The CDR3 loop spans 15 amino acids. CDR3 sequence: CASSTQGDGTEKLFF. The CDR3 DNA follows: TGTGCCAGCAGTACACAGGGGGATGGCACTGAAAAACTGTTTTTT.

J is TRBJ2-3 and V is TRBV4-1; the match to TRBD2 covers 10 bases. This CDR3 has 17 residues. The germline V gene encodes CDR1 MGHRA and CDR2 YSYEKL. The V gene end was trimmed by 0 bases and the J gene end by 4 bases; junction bases not matched to a gene: 7. The CDR3 nucleotides are TGCGCCAGCAGCCAAGATAGTAGCGGGGGGCTTTCAGATACGCAGTATTTT. It specifies CASSQDSSGGLSDTQYF.

The chain is built from TRBV6-1 and TRBJ2-1; D may be TRBD1 or TRBD2 (5 bases each). The CDR3 spans 13 residues. V was shortened by 3 bases and J by 3 bases, with 6 bases between the two germline ends. Germline-derived CDR1 and CDR2 are MNHNS and SASEGT. The CDR3 DNA is TGTGCCAGCAGTGAGGGGGTCTACAATGAGCAGTTCTTC. Its protein is CASSEGVYNEQFF.

This chain uses TRBV29-1 with TRBJ2-1; 10 bases are shared with TRBD2. V shed 6 bases, J shed 3 bases, and the junction held 5 bases outside the gene matches. This CDR3 is 14 amino acids long. The germline CDR1 and CDR2 sequences are SQVTM and ANQGSEA. For the CDR3, the DNA is TGCAGCGTCGAACTAGCGGGACTCTACAATGAGCAGTTCTTC. It specifies CSVELAGLYNEQFF.

The chain links TRBV11-3 to TRBJ2-3, with 9 bases fitting TRBD1. Looked up from germline, CDR1 is SGHNT and CDR2 is YENEEA. The length of the CDR3 is 15 residues. J gave up 4 bases and V 2 bases, and 4 bases lay outside the gene matches. CDR3 DNA sequence: TGTGCCAGCAGCTTAACAGGGGGCGAGGCAGATACGCAGTATTTT. As protein: CASSLTGGEADTQYF.

This chain connects TRBV2 to TRBJ1-4, with a possible D match to TRBD1 (6 bases). Trimming removed 4 bases from V and 5 bases from J, with 11 bases in between. CDR1 and CDR2 (germline): SNHLY, FYNNEI. The CDR3 spans 14 residues. This chain's CDR3 is CASSVDRVNEKLFF. The CDR3 coding sequence is TGTGCCAGCAGTGTGGACAGAGTGAATGAAAAACTGTTTTTT.

This chain connects TRBV9 to TRBJ2-1; D is unresolved. Germline V gene sequence: CDR1 SGDLS, CDR2 YYNGEE. The V end was cut by 0 bases, the J end by 2 bases, with 9 bases between. The CDR3 contains 15 residues. CDR3 nucleotides: TGTGCCAGCAGCGTAGGTCAGGATGCCTACAATGAGCAGTTCTTC. Protein: CASSVGQDAYNEQFF.

The chain recombines TRBV4-1 with TRBJ2-6; D call uncertain. CDR1 and CDR2 (germline): MGHRA, YSYEKL. There are 17 residues in the CDR3. V dropped 0 bases and J dropped 2 bases, with 11 bases sitting between them. The CDR3 sequence: CASSQDGRIAGANVLTF. The CDR3 DNA follows: TGCGCCAGCAGCCAAGATGGTAGAATTGCTGGGGCCAACGTCCTGACTTTC.

V gene TRBV5-1 combines with J gene TRBJ2-5; maybe TRBD2 (6 bases). Trimming left V 0 bases short and J 0 bases short, with 12 bases between. The CDR3 is 16 residues long. Germline values: CDR1 SGHRS, CDR2 YFSETQ. CDR3 in DNA: TGCGCCAGCAGCTTGGCATCCAGCGGGTACCAAGAGACCCAGTACTTC. Its protein product is CASSLASSGYQETQYF.

In regard to this clone: At the DNA level, this CDR3 is encoded by other sequences in the same sample as well. The DNA for the CDR3 is TGCGCCAGCAGCTTGGGGAGGGAGGGGAACATTCAGTACTTC. Its protein product is CASSLGREGNIQYF. V gene TRBV5-1 combines with J gene TRBJ2-4; 7 bases line up with TRBD2. The V gene's germline CDR1 is SGHRS and CDR2 YFSETQ. The CDR3 totals 14 residues. The ends lost 0 bases at V and 7 bases at J; junction bases unmatched: 4. Complete variable domain (other parts from reference TRBV5-1 and TRBJ2-4): KAGVTQTPRYLIKTRGQQVTLSCSPISGHRSVSWYQQTPGQGLQFLFEYFSETQRNKGNFPGRFSGRQFSNSRSEMNVSTLELGDSALYLCASSLGREGNIQYFGAGTRLSVL.

V usage is TRBV7-2 and J usage is TRBJ1-2; a possible D gene is TRBD1 (5 bases). With 5 bases removed from V and 1 base from J, the gap between germline ends came to 8 bases. The length of the CDR3 is 13 residues. The germline gives CDR1 SGHTA, CDR2 FQGNSA. The CDR3 loop reads CASSVRVNYGYTF. The CDR3 DNA reads as TGTGCCAGCAGCGTCAGGGTTAACTATGGCTACACCTTC.

This chain uses TRBV11-2 with TRBJ1-1; D unresolved. V gave up 5 bases and J gave up 1 base, with 8 bases separating them. This CDR3 has 13 amino acids. Per germline, CDR1 SGHAT and CDR2 FQNNGV. The CDR3 DNA reads as TGTGCCAGCAGCCAGGACCCGAACACTGAAGCTTTCTTT. The encoded protein is CASSQDPNTEAFF.

This sequence joins TRBV19 and TRBJ2-3; tentatively, D is TRBD2 (6 bases). The CDR3 consists of 14 residues. Germline CDR1 LNHDA, CDR2 SQIVND (reference sequence). V was pared by 7 bases and J by 1 base, with 12 bases between. The CDR3 coding sequence is TGTGCCAGTAAATATGGCGGGGGCACAGATACGCAGTATTTT. Amino acid sequence: CASKYGGGTDTQYF.

This sequence joins TRBV9 and TRBJ2-2; 7 bases map to TRBD1. Germline trimming cut 0 bases from V and 8 bases from J; bases unmatched to any gene: 7. The length of the CDR3 is 15 residues. Germline V gene lookup returns CDR1 SGDLS and CDR2 YYNGEE. The CDR3 DNA sequence: TGTGCCAGCAGCGTAGTAACAGGGGCCTCGGGGGAGCTGTTTTTT. Translated: CASSVVTGASGELFF.

The V call is TRBV11-2, the J call TRBJ1-6; 7 nucleotides match TRBD1. Germline assignment: CDR1 SGHAT and CDR2 FQNNGV. V lost 0 bases, J lost 10 bases, and 6 bases stayed unmatched. The CDR3 is made up of 15 amino acids. The CDR3 DNA is TGTGCCAGCAGCTTAGATTGGACAGGTGGATCACCCCTCCACTTT. Translating gives CASSLDWTGGSPLHF.

The genes are TRBV6-1 and TRBJ1-4; D unclear. Looked up from germline, CDR1 is MNHNS and CDR2 is SASEGT. The CDR3 has 16 amino acids. Trimming took off 3 bases at V and 0 bases at J, with 11 bases between the two ends. This CDR3 reads CASSDPGSATNEKLFF. The CDR3 bases are TGTGCCAGCAGTGATCCGGGTAGCGCAACTAATGAAAAACTGTTTTTT.

This rearrangement joins TRBV11-3 to TRBJ2-1; no definite D call. Germline V CDR1 and CDR2: SGHNT, YENEEA. The CDR3 spans 12 residues. V was trimmed by 4 bases and J by 8 bases, leaving 9 bases between them. For the CDR3, the DNA is TGTGCCAGCAGCTGGGGTGCGGATGAGCAGTTCTTC. It translates to CASSWGADEQFF.

V is TRBV21-1 and J is TRBJ2-7; the table names TRBD1, a call not compared with the DNA. TRBV21-1 is termed a pseudogene. The CDR3 length is 10 residues. CDR3 coding DNA: TGTGCCAGCACCCCAGGCGAGCAGTACTTC. Translating it yields CASTPGEQYF.

This chain connects TRBV6-4 to TRBJ2-5, with 10 bases lining up with TRBD2. CDR3 length equals 17 residues. In germline, CDR1 is MRHNA, CDR2 SNTAGT. V trimming: 1 base; J trimming: 4 bases; junction bases outside the gene matches: 9. The CDR3 coding sequence is TGTGCCAGCAGTGACTGCGGAGCTAGCGGGAGCCGAGAGACCCAGTACTTC. Its protein is CASSDCGASGSRETQYF.

The V call is TRBV11-2, the J call TRBJ2-7, with D perhaps matching TRBD2 (5 bases). The CDR3 sequence is 12 residues long. V dropped 5 bases and J dropped 6 bases, with 11 bases sitting between them. Per the germline V gene, CDR1 is SGHAT and CDR2 is FQNNGV. In nucleotides, the CDR3 is TGTGCCAGCAGCCCCACTGCGGGCGAGCAGTACTTC. Translated: CASSPTAGEQYF.